The next 27 T cell receptor beta chains were all read from a single sample in a study of blood T cell repertoires in COVID-19. TCRdb's copy holds only in-frame clones and misses some; the assay was immunoSEQ multiplex PCR. The top ten hold about 2.3% of the sample, which has hundreds of thousands of clones, 87% seen once. Sample: peripheral blood. These receptor sequences come from a young man with active or convalescent COVID-19.

The V gene is TRBV28, the J gene TRBJ2-7; 7 positions agree with TRBD2. The V and J ends lost 6 bases and 5 bases, in that order; junction bases with no gene match: 10. Germline V gene sequence: CDR1 MDHEN, CDR2 SYDVKM. This CDR3 spans 14 amino acids. CDR3 sequence: CASSRKWGGDEQYF. CDR3 nucleotides: TGTGCCAGCAGCCGTAAATGGGGAGGGGACGAGCAGTACTTC.

J is TRBJ1-4 and V is TRBV15, with 7 bases matching TRBD1. The CDR3 is made up of 15 amino acids. Germline assignment: CDR1 LNHNV and CDR2 YYDKDF (reference sequence). Trimming took 1 base from V and 5 from J; bases not matched to a gene: 4. The CDR3 sequence is CATSRVPGGNEKLFF. The CDR3 DNA is TGTGCCACCAGCAGAGTTCCAGGGGGGAATGAAAAACTGTTTTTT.

This rearrangement joins TRBV4-1 to TRBJ1-5; TRBD1 aligns across 9 bases. Germline lookup yields CDR1 MGHRA and CDR2 YSYEKL. The CDR3 is made up of 15 amino acids. J was trimmed by 7 bases and V by 1 base; bases with no gene match: 5. CDR3 protein: CASSQAQDRGQPQHF. DNA of the CDR3: TGCGCCAGCAGCCAAGCTCAGGACAGGGGACAGCCCCAGCATTTT.

This clone was detected only once. The chain uses TRBV6-5 and TRBJ2-1, with D possibly TRBD2 on 5 matching bases. The CDR3 covers 13 residues. Trimming removed 2 bases at V and 6 bases at J, with 8 bases between. Germline V gives CDR1 MNHEY, CDR2 SVGAGI. The CDR3 region has the DNA TGTGCCAGCAGTTACCTGAGCGGCAATGAGCAGTTCTTC. This gives the protein CASSYLSGNEQFF.

This sequence joins TRBV9 and TRBJ2-2; possible D gene TRBD2, 6 bases. This CDR3 contains 14 residues. CDR1 and CDR2 from the germline V gene are SGDLS and YYNGEE. V was pared by 4 bases and J by 7 bases, with 14 bases between. CDR3 in DNA: TGTGCCAGCAGCCTTTGGGGGGTTGACGGGGAGCTGTTTTTT. Protein: CASSLWGVDGELFF.

The genes are TRBV5-5 and TRBJ1-6, with a tentative D call TRBD1 (5 bases). Trimming shortened V by 3 bases and J by 9 bases, and 13 bases separated the two germline ends. The CDR3 covers 14 residues. The germline V gene encodes CDR1 SGHKS and CDR2 YYEKEE (reference sequence). Here the CDR3 DNA reads TGTGCCAGCAGCTCCACAGGTCCTAGTTCACCCCTCCACTTT. It translates to CASSSTGPSSPLHF.

The genes are TRBV7-9 and TRBJ1-2; D gene uncertain. The CDR3 loop spans 15 amino acids. V was pared by 1 base and J by 2 bases, with 11 bases between. Germline CDR1 and CDR2: SEHNR and FQNEAQ (reference sequence). DNA for the CDR3: TGTGCCAGCAGCTTAGTGGCAGTACAGAACTATGGCTACACCTTC. It yields the protein CASSLVAVQNYGYTF.

The rearrangement links TRBV3-1 (or the pseudogene TRBV3-2) to TRBJ1-2, with D unclear. CDR1 is LGHDT and CDR2 is YNNKEL in the germline V gene (reference sequence). The CDR3 loop spans 13 amino acids. V lost 4 bases and J 7 bases, leaving 13 bases between the germline ends. CDR3: CASSPAVSFGYTF. The DNA of the CDR3 is TGTGCCAGCAGCCCAGCGGTCTCTTTTGGCTACACCTTC.

The chain links TRBV29-1 to TRBJ1-2; TRBD1 matches at 10 bases. Germline lookup yields CDR1 SQVTM and CDR2 ANQGSEA. There are 16 residues in the CDR3. With V trimmed by 4 bases and J by 4 bases, 12 bases remained unmatched. CDR3 sequence: CSVVLDRGSAGYGYTF. The CDR3 DNA is TGCAGCGTTGTGCTGGACAGGGGGTCGGCTGGCTATGGCTACACCTTC.

The gene calls are TRBV27 and TRBJ2-2; 10 nucleotides agree with TRBD2. The CDR3 contains 17 residues. In germline, CDR1 is MNHEY, CDR2 SMNVEV (reference sequence). The junction had 6 bases not matched to a gene; V was cut back by 3 bases and J by 2 bases. Here the CDR3 DNA reads TGTGCCAGCAGTTTCTTAGCGGGAGGCTCCAACACCGGGGAGCTGTTTTTT. This codes for CASSFLAGGSNTGELFF.

The chain combines TRBV7-8 with TRBJ2-1, with a weak D call TRBD2 (6 bases). CDR1 and CDR2 (germline): SGHVS, FQNEAQ. V lost 0 bases and J lost 3, with 12 bases in between. The CDR3 is 16 residues long. DNA for the CDR3: TGTGCCAGCAGCTTAGCGAGACTAGGGTTCTACAATGAGCAGTTCTTC. Translating gives CASSLARLGFYNEQFF.

This rearrangement joins TRBV5-1 to TRBJ2-7; D may be TRBD1 (6 bases). Germline values: CDR1 SGHRS, CDR2 YFSETQ. The CDR3 is 11 amino acids. V gave up 4 bases and J gave up 7 bases, with 9 bases separating them. This CDR3 is CASSRGNEQYF. The CDR3 nucleotides are TGCGCCAGCAGCAGGGGGAATGAGCAGTACTTC. Variable domain in full (rest from reference TRBV5-1 and TRBJ2-7): KAGVTQTPRYLIKTRGQQVTLSCSPISGHRSVSWYQQTPGQGLQFLFEYFSETQRNKGNFPGRFSGRQFSNSRSEMNVSTLELGDSALYLCASSRGNEQYFGPGTRLTVT.

This clone has a handful of counts. The J gene is TRBJ1-6, the V gene TRBV9; the match to TRBD1 covers 7 bases. Germline lookup yields CDR1 SGDLS and CDR2 YYNGEE. Unmatched junction bases numbered 8, after V lost 3 bases and J lost 5 bases. The CDR3 length is 16 residues. In DNA form, the CDR3 reads TGTGCCAGCAGCGCCTTCCGGGACAGAGATAATTCACCCCTCCACTTT. Its translation: CASSAFRDRDNSPLHF.

Concerning this clone: One end of the junction is discordant with germline, which a read error may explain. The chain recombines TRBV28 with TRBJ2-1; D possibly corresponds to TRBD2 (6 bases). This CDR3 comprises 13 residues. Germline V lookup: CDR1 MDHEN, CDR2 SYDVKM. CDR3 residues: CAGSLPRRVQQFF. The CDR3 bases are TGTGCCGGCAGTTTACCGAGGAGGGTACAGCAGTTCTTC.

The chain carries TRBV19 and TRBJ1-2; D is unclear. Between the trimmed V and J ends, which lost 1 base and 8 bases, there was a span of 11 bases. The CDR3 runs 13 residues. Germline V gene sequence: CDR1 LNHDA, CDR2 SQIVND (reference sequence). The DNA for the CDR3 is TGTGCCAGTAGTATAGCAAGCGTTGGAGGCTACACCTTC. The encoded protein is CASSIASVGGYTF.

V gene TRBV28 combines with J gene TRBJ2-7, with 12 bases aligning to TRBD1. This CDR3 comprises 15 residues. Germline V gives CDR1 MDHEN, CDR2 SYDVKM. J gave up 4 bases and V 4 bases, and 5 bases lay outside the gene matches. DNA of the CDR3: TGTGCCAGCAGTTCGGGACAGGGGGCTAAATACGAGCAGTACTTC. This encodes CASSSGQGAKYEQYF.

The rearrangement uses TRBV28 and TRBJ2-1; 8 positions agree with TRBD1. CDR1 and CDR2 (germline): MDHEN, SYDVKM. The trim removed 6 bases at V and 1 base at J, leaving 5 bases unmatched. This CDR3 comprises 15 residues. DNA of the CDR3: TGTGCCAGCAGGAATTACAGGGGGTCCTACAATGAGCAGTTCTTC. This encodes CASRNYRGSYNEQFF.

V is TRBV19 and J is TRBJ1-5; 7 positions match TRBD1. The germline CDR1 and CDR2 sequences are LNHDA and SQIVND (reference sequence). V shed 6 bases and J 4 bases; nucleotides not matched to a gene: 6. This CDR3 has 14 residues. CDR3 protein: CASRKTGLNQPQHF. The CDR3 region has the DNA TGTGCCAGTAGGAAGACAGGGTTAAATCAGCCCCAGCATTTT.

The V gene is TRBV5-8, the J gene TRBJ1-2, with a weak D call TRBD1 (6 bases). V lost 4 bases and J lost 6, with 13 bases in between. The CDR3 totals 13 residues. Germline CDR1 SGHTS, CDR2 YDEGEE. The chain's CDR3 is CASSPRGGNGYTF. The CDR3 nucleotides read TGTGCCAGCAGCCCTAGGGGGGGAAATGGCTACACCTTC.

V gene TRBV19 combines with J gene TRBJ1-2; 10 nucleotides align to TRBD1. V dropped 6 bases and J dropped 6; count of bases not matched to a gene: 10. This CDR3 is 15 amino acids long. Germline V CDR1 and CDR2: LNHDA, SQIVND (reference sequence). The DNA for the CDR3 is TGTGCCAGTAGAAATCCGACCGGGACAGGGGATGGCTACACCTTC. Protein product: CASRNPTGTGDGYTF.

The chain couples TRBV5-4 to TRBJ1-6; the D gene is possibly TRBD1 (5 bases). Germline CDR1 reads SGHNT; CDR2 reads YYREEE (reference sequence). Trimming took 3 bases from V and 10 from J, leaving 14 bases between them. The CDR3 extends over 14 amino acids. DNA for the CDR3: TGTGCCAGCAGCTCCCCCCAGGGAATGTCACCCCTCCACTTT. Translated, it gives CASSSPQGMSPLHF.

This chain links TRBV28 with TRBJ2-2, with TRBD1 as a possible D gene (5 bases). V lost 4 bases and J 4 bases, leaving 19 bases between the germline ends. The CDR3 has 17 amino acids. Germline CDR1 is MDHEN and CDR2 is SYDVKM. The CDR3 coding sequence is TGTGCCAGCAGTTACGCCACGACAGCCCGAGGCACCGGGGAGCTGTTTTTT. The encoded protein is CASSYATTARGTGELFF.

V gene TRBV7-9 combines with J gene TRBJ2-7; 7 bases align to TRBD2. This CDR3 comprises 16 residues. CDR1 is SEHNR, CDR2 FQNEAQ, per germline (reference sequence). Trimming at V came to 4 bases and at J to 2 bases, leaving 11 bases not matched to a gene. The CDR3 loop reads CASSYGTIKSTYEQYF. As DNA, the CDR3 is TGTGCCAGCAGCTACGGGACTATCAAAAGTACCTACGAGCAGTACTTC.

The V gene is TRBV19, the J gene TRBJ1-2; 8 nucleotides align to TRBD1. Germline CDR1 and CDR2: LNHDA and SQIVND (reference sequence). This CDR3 is built from 14 residues. The J segment lost 5 bases and the V segment lost 5 bases, leaving 7 bases of the junction unmatched. The CDR3 bases are TGTGCCAGTAGTGAGAGACAGGGGCCATATGGCTACACCTTC. This encodes CASSERQGPYGYTF.

The genes are TRBV13 and TRBJ1-2; D may be TRBD1 (5 bases). CDR1 is PRHDT, CDR2 FYEKMQ, per germline (reference sequence). Trimming took 4 bases from V and 7 from J, leaving 19 bases between them. The CDR3 has 15 amino acids. CDR3 DNA sequence: TGTGCCAGCAGCTCGCTGGGGGGATCTCGTGGTGGCTACACCTTC. It encodes CASSSLGGSRGGYTF.

The CDR3 is CASSLSTGNEQYF. Here the CDR3 DNA reads TGTGCCAGCAGCTTATCGACAGGAAACGAGCAGTACTTC. The chain employs TRBV11-2 and TRBJ2-7, with D perhaps TRBD1 (6 bases). Trimming left V 2 bases short and J 5 bases short, with 10 bases between. CDR1 and CDR2 (germline): SGHAT, FQNNGV. This CDR3 region has 13 residues.

This clone was recorded a few times. The chain combines TRBV6-5 with TRBJ1-1, with a possible D match to TRBD1 (6 bases). CDR1 MNHEY and CDR2 SVGAGI come from the germline V gene. This CDR3 is built from 15 residues. V dropped 6 bases and J dropped 1 base, with 15 bases sitting between them. CDR3 protein: CASSHREVRNTEAFF. The DNA for the CDR3 is TGTGCCAGCAGCCACAGGGAAGTTAGGAACACTGAAGCTTTCTTT.